Reported below is one TCR beta chain. In this CDR3 the conserved last residue, phenylalanine or tryptophan, is missing, so a read error is likely. The DNA is left out, because the CDR3 cannot be placed on it with certainty; the CDR3 is given as TCRdb lists it. The data derive from a study of CD8+CD57+ T cells in acquired aplastic anemia. Whole-study context: Sorted CD4+ and CD8+ cell DNA averaged around 3 ug.

Germline-derived CDR1 and CDR2 are ENHRY and SYGVKD. The CDR3 extends over 16 residues, inclusive of both ends. Both TCR beta VDJ combination and CDR3 sequence profiling were carried out. Genomic DNA was the template for this profiling. One entry per CDR3 protein results from TCRdb running MiXCR on the reads. The repertoire includes 350,000 to 450,000 distinct CDR3 sequences, approximately 70% of them detected once, and 3.5% to 4.5% sits in the top ten. This sequence was found in a human donor in good health, serving as a control. The rearrangement uses TRBV10-3 and TRBJ2-1; the table's D call of TRBD1 was not tested on the DNA. Source material: sorted CD4+, CD8+, or CD8+CD57+ T cells (not recorded which) from PBMCs. CDR3 residues: CAISPGMGASPLHFGN.